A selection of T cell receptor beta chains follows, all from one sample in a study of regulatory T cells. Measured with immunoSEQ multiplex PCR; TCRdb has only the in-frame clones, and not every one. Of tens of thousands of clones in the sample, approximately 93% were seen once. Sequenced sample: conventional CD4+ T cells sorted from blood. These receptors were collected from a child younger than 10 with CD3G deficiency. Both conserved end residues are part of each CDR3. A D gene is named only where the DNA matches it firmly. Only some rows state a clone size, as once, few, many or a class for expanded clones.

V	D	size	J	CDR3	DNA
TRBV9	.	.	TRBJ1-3	CASSVSPEGGNTIYF	TGTGCCAGCAGCGTATCGCCTGAGGGAGGAAACACCATATATTTT
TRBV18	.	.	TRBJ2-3	CASSPQGGPGTQYF	TGTGCCAGCTCACCCCAAGGAGGGCCGGGTACGCAGTATTTT
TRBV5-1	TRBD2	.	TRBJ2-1	CASSLGTSGIYNEQFF	TGCGCCAGCAGCTTGGGGACTAGCGGGATATACAATGAGCAGTTCTTC
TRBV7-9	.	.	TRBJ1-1	CASSPQAGATEAFF	TGTGCCAGCAGCCCCCAGGCAGGGGCCACTGAAGCTTTCTTT
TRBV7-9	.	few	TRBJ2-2	CASSPVSGELFF	TGTGCCAGCAGCCCCGTTTCGGGGGAGCTGTTTTTT
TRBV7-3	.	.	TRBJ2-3	CASSLVREDTQYF	TGTGCCAGCAGCTTAGTCCGCGAAGATACGCAGTATTTT
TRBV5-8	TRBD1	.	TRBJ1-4	CASSLRSGGFNEKLFF	TGTGCCAGCAGCTTGAGGTCAGGGGGCTTTAATGAAAAACTGTTTTTT
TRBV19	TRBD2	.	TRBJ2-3	CASSLAGGPNTQYF	TGTGCCAGTAGTCTTGCGGGAGGGCCAAATACGCAGTATTTT
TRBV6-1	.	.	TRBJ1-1	CASSLRGDTEAFF	TGTGCCAGCAGCTTACGGGGGGACACTGAAGCTTTCTTT
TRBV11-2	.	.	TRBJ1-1	CASSLDRSTEAFF	TGTGCCAGCAGCTTAGATAGGAGCACTGAAGCTTTCTTT
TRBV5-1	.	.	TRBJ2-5	CASSLRWGPQETQYF	TGCGCCAGCAGCCTCAGGTGGGGGCCCCAAGAGACCCAGTACTTC
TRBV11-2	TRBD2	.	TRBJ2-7	CASSHSSGGISYEQYF	TGTGCCAGCAGCCATTCTAGCGGGGGAATCTCCTACGAGCAGTACTTC
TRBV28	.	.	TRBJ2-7	CASSSPSDEQYF	TGTGCCAGCAGTTCTCCCTCTGACGAGCAGTACTTC
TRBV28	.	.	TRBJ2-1	CATSLLGLYNEQFF	TGTGCCACCTCCCTCTTGGGGTTATACAATGAGCAGTTCTTC
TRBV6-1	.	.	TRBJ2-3	CASSEGYPALPSTDTQYF	TGTGCCAGCAGTGAAGGGTACCCAGCTCTCCCTAGCACAGATACGCAGTATTTT
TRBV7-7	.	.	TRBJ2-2	CASSLALGGTDVVGELFF	TGTGCCAGCAGCTTAGCGCTTGGGGGGACAGATGTAGTCGGGGAGCTGTTTTTT
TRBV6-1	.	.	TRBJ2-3	CASTERGPPGAQYF	TGTGCCAGCACCGAACGCGGACCGCCAGGCGCGCAGTATTTT
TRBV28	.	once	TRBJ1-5	CASQTPSRPQHF	TGTGCCAGCCAGACCCCATCGAGGCCCCAGCATTTT
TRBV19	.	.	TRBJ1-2	CASSPGPRHGYTF	TGTGCCAGCTCTCCGGGCCCCCGGCACGGCTACACCTTC
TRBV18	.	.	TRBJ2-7	CASSPRRDGPYEQYF	TGTGCCAGCTCACCACGTCGGGACGGACCTTACGAGCAGTACTTC
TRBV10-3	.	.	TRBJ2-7	CAISEGGSGPYEQYF	TGTGCCATCAGTGAGGGGGGTAGCGGTCCCTACGAGCAGTACTTC
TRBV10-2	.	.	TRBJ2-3	CASSESKGVDTQYF	TGCGCCAGCAGTGAGTCGAAAGGTGTTGATACGCAGTATTTT
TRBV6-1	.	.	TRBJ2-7	CASSAYSGTLKPYEQYF	TGTGCCAGCAGTGCTTATTCGGGGACATTAAAACCCTACGAGCAGTACTTC
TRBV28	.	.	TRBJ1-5	CASSFAGGNQPQHF	TGTGCCAGCAGTTTCGCAGGGGGCAATCAGCCCCAGCATTTT
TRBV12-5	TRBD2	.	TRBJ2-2	CASGFGLAGSTGELFF	TGTGCTAGTGGTTTCGGGCTAGCGGGATCCACCGGGGAGCTGTTTTTT
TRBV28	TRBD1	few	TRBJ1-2	CASSRGQGGGYTF	TGTGCCAGCAGCAGGGGACAGGGTGGAGGCTACACCTTC